Sequencing of this TCR beta chain was carried out in a study of early T cells in non-severe SARS-CoV-2 infection. Study-wide context: Sequencing of unsorted whole blood was done on bulk RNA, leaving chains unpaired.

J lost 6 bases, V lost 6 bases, and 6 bases had no gene match. CDR1 SGHTA and CDR2 FQGNSA come from the germline V gene. This CDR3 spans 14 amino acids. This clonotype occurred many times. Its antigen remains unknown. General study results and limits: In VDJdb matching, anti-spike CD8 responses were favored while private and CD4 specificities went missing.

cDNA molecules, individually, were tagged with unique molecular identifiers. TCRdb called the 5' RACE reads again in MiXCR, with one record for every CDR3 protein. This table holds 100,000 to 120,000 distinct CDR3 sequences, roughly 12% found once. The rearrangement joins TRBV7-2 to TRBJ1-5, with 9 bases matching TRBD1. The TCR comes from an adult who was a healthcare worker with PCR-confirmed SARS-CoV-2 infection or an uninfected control (not recorded which). Sequences were obtained from whole blood. CDR3 in amino acids: CASRDTGGLQPQHF. Written as DNA, the CDR3 is TGTGCCAGCAGAGATACAGGGGGCCTTCAGCCCCAGCATTTT.